Listed here are 29 T cell receptor beta chains from one sample, sequenced in a study of beta chain features in type 1 diabetes. The study reverse transcribed the entire isolated RNA, so it sequenced expressed TCRB transcripts. Produced via immunoSEQ multiplex PCR; TCRdb's table is partial and in-frame only. The table records about 150,000 clones, less than 9.5% of them present only once. Specimen: central memory CD4+ T cells from blood. The receptors stem from a man between 18 and 29 years old in good health.

The chain is built from TRBV29-1 and TRBJ2-7; 7 bases line up with TRBD1. This CDR3 comprises 14 residues. CDR1 and CDR2 (germline): SQVTM, ANQGSEA. Trimming cost V 7 bases and J 0 bases; bases outside gene matches: 9. The CDR3 reads CSAKDRTSSYEQYF. For the CDR3, the DNA is TGCAGCGCCAAGGACAGGACGAGCTCCTACGAGCAGTACTTC.

CDR3 DNA sequence: TGTGCCAGCAGCTTCAGGTCAGGGGAAACAGATACGCAGTATTTT. As protein: CASSFRSGETDTQYF. The rearrangement links TRBV7-2 to TRBJ2-3; maybe TRBD1 (6 bases). V was trimmed by 3 bases and J by 3 bases, leaving 13 bases between them. Germline V lookup: CDR1 SGHTA, CDR2 FQGNSA. The CDR3 runs 15 residues.

This chain uses TRBV30 with TRBJ1-6, with D tentatively TRBD1 (5 bases). Germline CDR1 and CDR2: GTSNPN and SVGIG (reference sequence). V was shortened by 4 bases and J by 7 bases, with 14 bases between the two germline ends. The CDR3 is 14 residues long. This chain's CDR3 is CAWNTGGSNSPLHF. The CDR3 nucleotides read TGTGCCTGGAACACAGGTGGCAGCAATTCACCCCTCCACTTT.

The CDR3 region has the DNA TGCGCCAGCAGTACGGGACAGTCGGATCCGTTCTTC. It encodes CASSTGQSDPFF. V usage is TRBV5-1 and J usage is TRBJ2-1, with 7 bases identical to TRBD1. Germline CDR1 SGHRS, CDR2 YFSETQ. The trim removed 5 bases at V and 15 bases at J, leaving 11 bases unmatched. This CDR3 has 12 amino acids.

This clone was recorded a few times. V gene TRBV10-3 combines with J gene TRBJ2-3, with 8 bases aligning to TRBD2. V shed 9 bases, J shed 3 bases, and the junction held 8 bases outside the gene matches. The CDR3 is made up of 14 amino acids. Germline V gives CDR1 ENHRY, CDR2 SYGVKD. The CDR3 DNA sequence: TGTGCCATTCGCCGGGAGGGCCGGACAGATACGCAGTATTTT. Encoded protein: CAIRREGRTDTQYF.

The chain links TRBV19 to TRBJ1-5; possibly TRBD1 for D (5 bases). The CDR3 extends over 13 amino acids. Germline V gene sequence: CDR1 LNHDA, CDR2 SQIVND (reference sequence). V was cut by 6 bases and J by 5 bases, with 11 bases left in between. CDR3 region: CASSRREDQPQHF. The CDR3 nucleotides are TGTGCCAGTAGCCGCAGGGAGGATCAGCCCCAGCATTTT.

This chain joins TRBV5-8 and TRBJ1-6, with 11 bases aligning to TRBD1. With 4 bases clipped from V and 11 bases from J, the junction kept 8 bases outside the gene matches. The CDR3 is 15 amino acids. The germline V gene encodes CDR1 SGHTS and CDR2 YDEGEE. This CDR3 is CASSPRDRGWTPLHF. The CDR3 nucleotides read TGTGCCAGCAGCCCTAGGGACAGGGGGTGGACACCCCTCCACTTT.

The chain links TRBV7-8 to TRBJ1-1, with 9 bases fitting TRBD1. This CDR3 is built from 19 residues. Per the germline V gene, CDR1 is SGHVS and CDR2 is FQNEAQ. V lost 0 bases, J lost 0 bases, and 11 bases stayed unmatched. The DNA of the CDR3 is TGTGCCAGCAGCTTAGCGGTCCCGGGACAGGGAACGGTGAACACTGAAGCTTTCTTT. Translated, it gives CASSLAVPGQGTVNTEAFF.

This clone has a handful of counts. This sequence joins TRBV18 and TRBJ2-7; 8 nucleotides line up with TRBD1. This CDR3 has 14 amino acids. V lost 3 bases and J lost 3; bases outside the gene matches: 4. The germline gives CDR1 KGHSH, CDR2 LQKENI. CDR3 coding DNA: TGTGCCAGCTCACCGTGGACAGGGAGCTACGAGCAGTACTTC. It specifies CASSPWTGSYEQYF.

V usage is TRBV9 and J usage is TRBJ2-3; 11 nucleotides line up with TRBD2. The CDR3 loop spans 20 amino acids. The V and J ends lost 4 bases and 1 base, in that order; junction bases with no gene match: 17. Germline V gene sequence: CDR1 SGDLS, CDR2 YYNGEE. The CDR3 nucleotides read TGTGCCAGCAGCCCAGGGGCTCGGTCGGTAGCGGGAGGGGGCACAGATACGCAGTATTTT. Amino acid sequence: CASSPGARSVAGGGTDTQYF.

This clone was found many times. The V and J genes are TRBV5-1 and TRBJ1-2, with D perhaps matching TRBD1 (6 bases). V gave up 1 base and J gave up 8 bases, with 15 bases separating them. The CDR3 is made up of 14 amino acids. Germline lookup yields CDR1 SGHRS and CDR2 YFSETQ. In DNA, the CDR3 is TGCGCCAGCAGCTTGAGTGCAGGGGCAGGCGGCTACACCTTC. Protein: CASSLSAGAGGYTF.

This clone was observed a few times. The rearrangement links TRBV4-3 to TRBJ2-2; a possible D gene is TRBD1 (5 bases). Looked up from germline, CDR1 is LGHNA and CDR2 is YSLEER. There are 16 residues in the CDR3. Between the trimmed V and J ends, which lost 2 bases and 3 bases, there was a span of 13 bases. The chain's CDR3 is CASSQRQPPYTGELFF. The CDR3 region has the DNA TGCGCCAGCAGCCAAAGACAGCCCCCTTACACCGGGGAGCTGTTTTTT.

In its sample, this clone was seen a few times. DNA of the CDR3: TGTGCCACCAGCAGAGATATAGGGGGTAATGAAAAACTGTTTTTT. Translated: CATSRDIGGNEKLFF. The V gene is TRBV15, the J gene TRBJ1-4; D possibly corresponds to TRBD1 (6 bases). V was clipped by 0 bases and J by 4 bases, with 9 bases between them. This CDR3 contains 15 residues. Germline V CDR1 and CDR2: LNHNV, YYDKDF (reference sequence).

Only a few counts were recorded for this clone. V gene TRBV7-3 combines with J gene TRBJ2-1; 8 positions match TRBD2. The junction had 8 bases not matched to a gene; V was cut back by 5 bases and J by 5 bases. This CDR3 is 15 amino acids long. From germline, CDR1 is SGHTA and CDR2 FQGTGA. CDR3 nucleotides: TGTGCCAGCAGCGTCGCCGGGACTAGTAACAATGAGCAGTTCTTC. Residues: CASSVAGTSNNEQFF.

The chain couples TRBV11-3 to TRBJ1-3; 8 bases are a match to TRBD1. Germline trimming cut 5 bases from V and 5 bases from J; bases unmatched to any gene: 5. This CDR3 has 14 residues. Germline CDR1 reads SGHNT; CDR2 reads YENEEA. The CDR3 here is CASSKGDRRNTIYF. The CDR3 DNA is TGTGCCAGCAGCAAAGGGGACAGGAGAAACACCATATATTTT.

This clone was counted many times. This chain connects TRBV18 to TRBJ2-7, with 8 bases matching TRBD1. Losses at the gene ends were 2 bases for V and 6 bases for J; bases not matched to a gene: 6. Germline-derived CDR1 and CDR2 are KGHSH and LQKENI. The CDR3 consists of 14 residues. The CDR3 region is CASSPSAQGGEQYF. The CDR3, as DNA: TGTGCCAGCTCACCATCGGCACAGGGGGGCGAGCAGTACTTC. Using reference TRBV18 and TRBJ2-7 for the parts outside the CDR3, the full variable domain is NAGVMQNPRHLVRRRGQEARLRCSPMKGHSHVYWYRQLPEEGLKFMVYLQKENIIDESGMPKERFSAEFPKEGPSILRIQQVVRGDSAAYFCASSPSAQGGEQYFGPGTRLTVT.

This chain joins TRBV11-1 and TRBJ2-5, with 12 bases aligning to TRBD1. The assigned J gene may be wrong: the sequence end matches TRBJ2-7 better. The CDR3 extends over 16 amino acids. Germline V lookup: CDR1 SGHAT, CDR2 FQDESV (reference sequence). CDR3 sequence (DNA): TGTGCCAGCAGCTTAGCCCGGGACAGGGGGCTGTACGAGCAGTACTTC. Translation gives CASSLARDRGLYEQYF.

V is TRBV7-2 and J is TRBJ2-1; D ambiguous. The V gene lost 1 base and the J gene lost 0 bases, with 7 bases spanning the gap. Germline V lookup: CDR1 SGHTA, CDR2 FQGNSA. The CDR3 is 15 amino acids. The CDR3 DNA sequence: TGTGCCAGCAGCTTAGATAAATCCTCCTACAATGAGCAGTTCTTC. Translating gives CASSLDKSSYNEQFF.

The CDR3 spells CASRALAGEGDTDTQYF. CDR3 bases: TGTGCCAGCAGAGCACTAGCGGGAGAAGGGGACACAGATACGCAGTATTTT. The J gene is TRBJ2-3, the V gene TRBV2, with 11 positions matching TRBD2. The CDR3 covers 17 residues. Germline CDR1 is SNHLY and CDR2 is FYNNEI. Trimming took 6 bases from V and 2 from J; bases not matched to a gene: 10. The full variable domain, completed using reference TRBV2 and TRBJ2-3, is EPEVTQTPSHQVTQMGQEVILRCVPISNHLYFYWYRQILGQKVEFLVSFYNNEISEKSEIFDDQFSVERPDGSNFTLKIRSTKLEDSAMYFCASRALAGEGDTDTQYFGPGTRLTVL.

This clone was seen repeatedly, ten times or more. The chain uses TRBV4-2 and TRBJ2-7; TRBD1 matches at 11 bases. Germline loops: CDR1 LGHNA, CDR2 YNFKEQ. The CDR3 loop spans 17 amino acids. The trim removed 0 bases at V and 2 bases at J, leaving 6 bases unmatched. The CDR3 DNA reads TGTGCCAGCAGCCAAGATAAAGGGACAGGGGGGCCCTACGAGCAGTACTTC. This sequence encodes CASSQDKGTGGPYEQYF.

This clone showed up just a few times. The CDR3, as DNA: TGCGCCAGCCGACAGGGTCACGGGGAGCTGTTTTTT. Protein sequence: CASRQGHGELFF. V is TRBV4-3 and J is TRBJ2-2; 7 bases agree with TRBD1. CDR1 and CDR2 (germline): LGHNA, YSLEER. The CDR3 sequence is 12 residues long. Trimming removed 8 bases from V and 7 bases from J; junction bases left unmatched: 4.

This chain joins TRBV6-1 and TRBJ2-5, with D unresolved. The CDR3 length is 14 residues. Trimming took 5 bases from V and 5 from J, leaving 15 bases between them. Germline CDR1 MNHNS, CDR2 SASEGT. The CDR3 nucleotides read TGTGCCAGCAGTTATAACGGTCTCGGGGAGACCCAGTACTTC. Translating it yields CASSYNGLGETQYF.

Only a few counts were recorded for this clone. This rearrangement joins TRBV30 to TRBJ1-1, with D unclear. V shed 6 bases and J shed 4 bases, with 15 bases lying between them. The CDR3 runs 13 residues. CDR1 is GTSNPN, CDR2 SVGIG, per germline (reference sequence). DNA for the CDR3: TGTGCCTGTCAAACTATTCTGGCCACTGAAGCTTTCTTT. Its protein product is CACQTILATEAFF. Complete variable domain (other parts from reference TRBV30 and TRBJ1-1): SQTIHQWPATLVQPVGSPLSLECTVEGTSNPNLYWYRQAAGRGLQLLFYSVGIGQISSEVPQNLSASRPQDRQFILSSKKLLLSDSGFYLCACQTILATEAFFGQGTRLTVV.

This chain connects TRBV5-4 to TRBJ2-1; 14 bases map to TRBD2. Trimming at V came to 4 bases and at J to 9 bases, leaving 6 bases not matched to a gene. The CDR3 length is 15 residues. Germline V CDR1 and CDR2: SGHNT, YYREEE (reference sequence). The CDR3 is CASSPRTSGRSEQFF. DNA of the CDR3: TGTGCCAGCAGCCCGAGGACTAGCGGGAGGTCTGAGCAGTTCTTC.

This rearrangement joins TRBV7-2 to TRBJ2-7, with 12 bases aligning to TRBD2. CDR1 is SGHTA, CDR2 FQGNSA, per germline. V shed 5 bases and J 1 base; nucleotides not matched to a gene: 6. This CDR3 spans 16 amino acids. The CDR3 loop reads CASSPSGTSGSYEQYF. The DNA of the CDR3 is TGTGCCAGCAGCCCCTCCGGGACTAGCGGGTCCTACGAGCAGTACTTC.

This clone occurred a few times. The gene calls are TRBV19 and TRBJ1-5, with D possibly matching TRBD1 (5 bases). Trimming took 7 bases from V and 0 from J, leaving 16 bases between them. The CDR3 is made up of 16 amino acids. CDR1 is LNHDA and CDR2 is SQIVND in the germline V gene (reference sequence). This CDR3 is CASTKTGVLSNQPQHF. The DNA of the CDR3 is TGTGCCAGTACAAAAACAGGTGTCCTTAGCAATCAGCCCCAGCATTTT.

This clone was observed a handful of times. Additional DNA sequences in this sample encode the identical CDR3. This chain links TRBV6-5 with TRBJ1-5, with 7 bases aligning to TRBD1. With V trimmed by 4 bases and J by 4 bases, 4 bases remained unmatched. The CDR3 covers 14 residues. In germline, CDR1 is MNHEY, CDR2 SVGAGI. The CDR3 region has the DNA TGTGCCAGCAGTTTACAGGGGCCGAATCAGCCCCAGCATTTT. It codes for CASSLQGPNQPQHF.

This clone was counted at least ten times. This chain uses TRBV11-1 with TRBJ2-3; D is uncertain. Trimming took off 7 bases at V and 2 bases at J, with 10 bases between the two ends. The CDR3 is 13 amino acids. CDR1 is SGHAT, CDR2 FQDESV, per germline (reference sequence). The CDR3 DNA follows: TGTGCCAGCACAACGCTACTCACAGATACGCAGTATTTT. As protein: CASTTLLTDTQYF. Looking up the rest from reference TRBV11-1 and TRBJ2-3 gives the full variable domain: EAEVAQSPRYKITEKSQAVAFWCDPISGHATLYWYRQILGQGPELLVQFQDESVVDDSQLPKDRFSAERLKGVDSTLKIQPAELGDSAMYLCASTTLLTDTQYFGPGTRLTVL.

The rearrangement joins TRBV7-8 to TRBJ2-2, with TRBD2 matching over 8 bases. This CDR3 has 16 residues. Germline trimming cut 4 bases from V and 7 bases from J; bases unmatched to any gene: 11. Germline V CDR1 and CDR2: SGHVS, FQNEAQ. Here the CDR3 reads CASSSPRLATDGELFF. The CDR3 DNA reads TGTGCCAGCAGCTCCCCCCGACTAGCGACGGACGGGGAGCTGTTTTTT.